This T cell receptor beta chain was profiled in a study of blood T cell repertoires in COVID-19. On the study more broadly: The origin of the acute and convalescent COVID-19 samples was the United States, Italy and Spain.

As originally analysed: From reference gene primer amplification, estimates of nucleated cell counts were derived. Clones were sequenced by immunoSEQ multiplex PCR, and TCRdb holds only the in-frame ones, with some missing. The V and J calls and the clone size are those of that table, but D and trimming were determined from the DNA. The sample lists over 150,000 clones, 88% seen once, with around 1.9% in the top ten. The CDR3 runs to 13 residues. V lost 0 bases and J lost 10, with 10 bases in between. Germline loops: CDR1 LNHNV, CDR2 YYDKDF (reference sequence). Sequenced: peripheral blood. This rearrangement joins TRBV15 to TRBJ2-1; a possible D gene is TRBD2 (5 bases). The TCR sequence derives from a man aged 50 to 59 who had recovered from COVID-19. The CDR3 here is CATSRDRGGEQFF. CDR3 nucleotide sequence: TGTGCCACCAGCAGAGATCGGGGTGGGGAGCAGTTCTTC.